This T cell receptor (beta chain) was captured by sequencing in a study of T cell responses to AZD1222 COVID-19 vaccine. Broader study findings: Reportedly, close to half of spike-specific TCRs are directed against unmutated variant regions. Vaccine-related CD4 TCRs covered spike, predominating at 160-218 and 743-854.

Germline loops: CDR1 MNHNS, CDR2 SASEGT. The CDR3 has 15 residues. Trimming shortened V by 2 bases and J by 1 base, and 11 bases separated the two germline ends. Timing groups of about 4 and about 12 weeks for second doses were pooled. Comment on this clone: Its antigen is not known.

TCRdb's copy holds only in-frame clones and misses some; the assay was immunoSEQ multiplex PCR. The data show roughly 150,000 clones, more than 75% seen once. The input for sequencing was peripheral blood, taken 28 days after the second AZD1222 dose. This TCR was recovered from an adult who received the AZD1222 COVID-19 vaccine. The V call is TRBV6-1, the J call TRBJ1-1, with D hard to call. The CDR3: CASSELHLGNTEAFF. The CDR3 DNA reads as TGTGCCAGCAGTGAACTCCACCTGGGGAACACTGAAGCTTTCTTT.